A selection of T cell receptor beta chains follows, all from one sample in a study of beta chain features in type 1 diabetes. Sequenced by immunoSEQ multiplex PCR; TCRdb stores in-frame clones only, minus some. This table has 550,000 to 850,000 clones, 10% to 15% appearing once. Sequenced material: naive CD4+ T cells from blood. Receptors were obtained from a young man with type 1 diabetes. The CDR3 runs from the conserved cysteine through the conserved F or W. A D gene is named only where the DNA matches it firmly. Size is omitted from some rows. Given values are once, few, many or a class for expanded clones.

clone size,J gene,V gene,D gene,CDR3 DNA,CDR3 protein
.,TRBJ1-1,TRBV6-5,TRBD1,TGTGCCAGCAGTTTTCTCACAGGGGGCAGCACTGAAGCTTTCTTT,CASSFLTGGSTEAFF
few,TRBJ2-4,TRBV9,.,TGTGCCAGCAGCGCTACTGCCTCCGGGGTCAAAAACATTCAGTACTTC,CASSATASGVKNIQYF
few,TRBJ1-1,TRBV6-5,.,TGTGCCAGCAGTTACGGAGGGATGAGATGGACTGAAGCTTTCTTT,CASSYGGMRWTEAFF
.,TRBJ1-2,TRBV30,.,TGTGCCTGGAGTGTACGTTTGTCCTATGGCTACACCTTC,CAWSVRLSYGYTF
.,TRBJ1-2,TRBV9,.,TGTGCCAGCAGCCCGATGAGCGGACACCTCTATGGCTACACCTTC,CASSPMSGHLYGYTF
.,TRBJ2-1,TRBV29-1,TRBD2,TGCAGCGTTGATAGCGGGGTGACCTACAATGAGCAGTTCTTC,CSVDSGVTYNEQFF
.,TRBJ1-6,TRBV18,TRBD1,TGTGCCAGCTCACCCTTCGGACAGGCGGATAATTCACCCCTCCACTTT,CASSPFGQADNSPLHF
few,TRBJ1-2,TRBV5-1,.,TGCGCCAGCAGCACGTCGACAGAGTTAACCGACTATGGCTACACCTTC,CASSTSTELTDYGYTF
few,TRBJ1-5,TRBV6-1,.,TGTGCCAGCAGTCCTCACGATCAGCCCCAGCATTTT,CASSPHDQPQHF
few,TRBJ2-3,TRBV9,.,TGTGCCAGCAGCGTTGGGGGCACAGATACGCAGTATTTT,CASSVGGTDTQYF
.,TRBJ2-7,TRBV7-9,.,TGTGCCAGCAGCTTAGGTCAGCTTATTTACGAGCAGTACTTC,CASSLGQLIYEQYF
.,TRBJ2-1,TRBV7-9,.,TGTGCCAGCAGCTTAACCTCCACGGAGCAGTTCTTC,CASSLTSTEQFF
few,TRBJ2-7,TRBV4-2,.,TGTGCCAGCAGCGCAAGCTCCTACGAGCAGTACTTC,CASSASSYEQYF
.,TRBJ1-1,TRBV28,.,TGTGCCAGCAGTTTAGGTTTCACTGAAGTTTTCTTT,CASSLGFTEVFF
few,TRBJ2-7,TRBV19,.,TGTGCCAGTAGTGGCCAGGGTAAACTCTACGAGCAGTACTTC,CASSGQGKLYEQYF
.,TRBJ1-1,TRBV29-1,TRBD1,TGCAGCGTTCTTTACGCGGGACAGACTAACACTGAAGCTTTCTTT,CSVLYAGQTNTEAFF
.,TRBJ1-1,TRBV7-8,.,TGTGCCAGCAGCGGCAGGGAGTTCACTGAAGCTTTCTTT,CASSGREFTEAFF
.,TRBJ2-3,TRBV5-6,.,TGTGCCAGCAGCCTGGCCGGGAGCACAGATACGCAGTATTTT,CASSLAGSTDTQYF
few,TRBJ2-7,TRBV30,.,TGTGCCTGGAGGGGGCGGGACAGCCAGCGGGGTGAGCAGTACTTC,CAWRGRDSQRGEQYF
.,TRBJ2-4,TRBV6-1,.,TGTGCCAGCAGTGTTTTCAGGTTGGCCAAAAACATTCAGTACTTC,CASSVFRLAKNIQYF
.,TRBJ2-1,TRBV7-3,.,TGTGCCAGCAGCTTAATGGCAGGGGTCCCCTACAATGAGCAGTTCTTC,CASSLMAGVPYNEQFF
few,TRBJ1-1,TRBV4-2,.,TGTGCCAGCAGCCAAGGGTCGTCCGGGTTTAACACTGAAGCTTTCTTT,CASSQGSSGFNTEAFF
few,TRBJ1-5,TRBV15,TRBD1,TGTGCCACCAGCGGGAACAGGGGGCTCGGCAATCAGCCCCAGCATTTT,CATSGNRGLGNQPQHF
few,TRBJ1-4,TRBV7-9,.,TGTGCCAGCAGCTTCGAAAGCTATAATGAAAAACTGTTTTTT,CASSFESYNEKLFF
.,TRBJ2-7,TRBV6-5,.,TGTGCCAGCAGTCCACAGTCGGCTAGCGAGCAGTACTTC,CASSPQSASEQYF
.,TRBJ2-1,TRBV7-8,.,TGTGCCAGCAGCGGCGTTTACGGTGAGCAGTTCTTC,CASSGVYGEQFF
few,TRBJ1-1,TRBV2,.,TGTGCCAGCACATTCGACAGTGAAGCTTTCTTT,CASTFDSEAFF
few,TRBJ1-1,TRBV6-6,.,TGTGCCAGCAGTTACTCGAGGTCTGAAGCTTTCTTT,CASSYSRSEAFF
.,TRBJ2-2,TRBV12-5,.,TGTGCTAGTGGTTTGCCAATCCAGGGGACCGGGGAGCTGTTTTTT,CASGLPIQGTGELFF
few,TRBJ2-5,TRBV7-9,.,TGTGCCAGCAGCCGGGGAGTGGTTTTGGAGACCCAGTACTTC,CASSRGVVLETQYF
.,TRBJ2-7,TRBV28,TRBD1,TGTGCCAGCAGTTCCCCGGGACAGGGGAGCTCCTACGAGCAGTACTTC,CASSSPGQGSSYEQYF
.,TRBJ1-5,TRBV6-1,.,TGTGCCAGCAGTGAATTAGGCAATCAGCCCCAGCATTTT,CASSELGNQPQHF
.,TRBJ2-3,TRBV19,.,TGTGCCAGTACCGATGACGGGAACGCAGATACGCAGTATTTT,CASTDDGNADTQYF
.,TRBJ2-7,TRBV30,.,TGTGCCTGGAGTGTAAGGGCGCCGTCCTACGAGCAGTACTTC,CAWSVRAPSYEQYF
few,TRBJ1-5,TRBV7-9,.,TGTGCCAGCAGCTTGGAGACGGTTCAGCCCCAGCATTTT,CASSLETVQPQHF
.,TRBJ2-7,TRBV5-4,TRBD1,TGTGCCAGCAGCTGGACGGGACAGGGCCTACGAGGGCAGTACTTC,CASSWTGQGLRGQYF
few,TRBJ2-5,TRBV27,TRBD1,TGTGCCAGCAGTCACGGGACAGGGGGGTTTGGTGAGACCCAGTACTTC,CASSHGTGGFGETQYF
.,TRBJ1-5,TRBV7-8,.,TGTGCCAGCGGGCCCAGGGATAGTGGCAATCAGCCCCAGCATTTT,CASGPRDSGNQPQHF
.,TRBJ2-3,TRBV7-9,.,TGTGCCAGCAGCAAAGAGGGATTCTCAGATACGCAGTATTTT,CASSKEGFSDTQYF
.,TRBJ1-2,TRBV6-5,.,TGTGCCAGCAGTGAAGGGGGGACCTATGGCTACACCTTC,CASSEGGTYGYTF
.,TRBJ1-4,TRBV6-6,.,TGTGCCAGCATTCTAAACGAAAAACTGTTTTTT,CASILNEKLFF
.,TRBJ2-5,TRBV7-9,TRBD2,TGTGCCAGCAGCTTCAGCGGGGGGCCAGAGACCCAGTACTTC,CASSFSGGPETQYF
few,TRBJ2-7,TRBV18,TRBD1,TGTGCCAGCTCACCATTTTTGGGACAGGGCTCCTTCTACGAGCAGTACTTC,CASSPFLGQGSFYEQYF
few,TRBJ1-1,TRBV28,TRBD1,TGTGCCAGCAGTTTGTGGGACAGGGGTAAACACACTGAAGCTTTCTTT,CASSLWDRGKHTEAFF
.,TRBJ1-2,TRBV9,TRBD1,TGTGCCAGCAGCGCCATGGGGACAGCCTATGGCTACACCTTC,CASSAMGTAYGYTF
.,TRBJ2-5,TRBV5-1,.,TGCGCCAGCAGCTACCGAGGGCAAGAGACCCAGTACTTC,CASSYRGQETQYF
few,TRBJ1-3,TRBV10-3,.,TGTGCCATCACAACTGACAGTAGAGGGAACACCATATATTTT,CAITTDSRGNTIYF
once,TRBJ1-2,TRBV2,.,TGTGCCAGCACCGAGAGAGGAGGCGGCTACACCTTC,CASTERGGGYTF
.,TRBJ2-5,TRBV19,TRBD1,TGTGCCAGTAGAAAGCAGGGGGTGGCGGGAGAGACCCAGTACTTC,CASRKQGVAGETQYF
few,TRBJ1-2,TRBV7-9,TRBD1,TGTGCCAGCAGCTCCTGGGCTGACAGGGAGCCCCATGGCTACACCTTC,CASSSWADREPHGYTF
.,TRBJ2-5,TRBV29-1,.,TGCAGCGTTGAAGCACAGACCCAGTACTTC,CSVEAQTQYF
.,TRBJ1-6,TRBV5-4,TRBD1,TGTGCCAGCAGCTTGGCGGGACAGATTTATTCACCCCTCCACTTT,CASSLAGQIYSPLHF
few,TRBJ2-7,TRBV9,TRBD2,TGTGCCAGCAGCGGGGGACTAGCGGGTTACGAGCAGTACTTC,CASSGGLAGYEQYF
.,TRBJ2-7,TRBV5-1,TRBD1,TGCGCCAGCACCACGGACAGGGGAAAGTACGAGCAGTACTTC,CASTTDRGKYEQYF
.,TRBJ2-3,TRBV7-3,TRBD2,TGTGCCAGCAGCTCCCCTCGGGGGGGCACAGATACGCAGTATTTT,CASSSPRGGTDTQYF
.,TRBJ1-2,TRBV30,.,TGTGCCTGGAGAGATAAACAGGGATGGTATGGCTACACCTTC,CAWRDKQGWYGYTF
few,TRBJ2-3,TRBV25-1,.,TGTGCCAGCAGTGCCATATTAGGGGGGTGGGCCGCAGATACGCAGTATTTT,CASSAILGGWAADTQYF
few,TRBJ2-3,TRBV7-3,.,TGTGCCAGCAGCTTAAATCCAGTCACAGATACGCAGTATTTT,CASSLNPVTDTQYF
few,TRBJ2-1,TRBV29-1,.,TGCAGCCTTACAGGGACCAATGAGCAGTTCTTC,CSLTGTNEQFF